This entry lists 15 T cell receptor beta chains sequenced from one sample in a study of T cells in Graves' hyperthyroidism and ophthalmopathy. Amplified regions were TCR beta CDR3 sequences from RNA transcripts. HTBI primers were employed in a first-round RT-PCR of the TCR CDR3. Each CDR3 protein is one row after TCRdb ran MiXCR on the multiplex PCR reads. The repertoire holds over 250,000 distinct CDR3 sequences, with 17% as singletons. The material sequenced was blood. These receptors came from an older woman with Graves' ophthalmopathy.

This clonotype was picked up many times. The genes are TRBV10-2 and TRBJ2-1; 9 bases line up with TRBD2. Per the germline V gene, CDR1 is WSHSY and CDR2 is SAAADI. Losses at the gene ends were 7 bases for V and 8 bases for J; bases not matched to a gene: 9. The CDR3 runs to 14 residues. The CDR3 here is CASKGKLAGDEQFF. DNA for the CDR3: TGCGCCAGCAAAGGCAAACTAGCGGGCGATGAGCAGTTCTTC.

This clonotype was detected many times. The V gene is TRBV7-8, the J gene TRBJ2-5; a possible D gene is TRBD1 (5 bases). CDR1 SGHVS and CDR2 FQNEAQ come from the germline V gene. Trimming cost V 3 bases and J 1 base, with 12 bases left between them. There are 15 residues in the CDR3. DNA for the CDR3: TGTGCCAGCAGCTTCAGGGCCTTACCCCAAGAGACCCAGTACTTC. Translated: CASSFRALPQETQYF.

This clonotype was seen a few times. The CDR3 sequence: CASSAHSRNTEAFF. CDR3 bases: TGTGCCAGCAGCGCTCACAGTCGAAACACTGAAGCTTTCTTT. The V gene is TRBV9, the J gene TRBJ1-1; no firm D call. CDR1 is SGDLS and CDR2 is YYNGEE in the germline V gene. The CDR3 covers 14 residues. With 3 bases removed from V and 2 bases from J, the gap between germline ends came to 11 bases.

This clonotype was found many times. The chain uses TRBV20-1 and TRBJ2-5, with 12 positions matching TRBD2. In germline, CDR1 is DFQATT, CDR2 SNEGSKA (reference sequence). The trim removed 4 bases at V and 0 bases at J, leaving 3 bases unmatched. There are 15 residues in the CDR3. The CDR3 here is CSAIGLAGNQETQYF. DNA for the CDR3: TGCAGTGCTATTGGACTAGCGGGGAACCAAGAGACCCAGTACTTC.

This clonotype was seen ten or more times. The chain combines TRBV28 with TRBJ1-2; 9 nucleotides line up with TRBD1. The CDR3 runs 15 residues. Trimming removed 5 bases from V and 4 bases from J; junction bases left unmatched: 8. From germline, CDR1 is MDHEN and CDR2 SYDVKM. The CDR3 protein is CASSGSGTGSYGYTF. The CDR3 region has the DNA TGTGCCAGCAGTGGCTCCGGGACAGGGTCCTATGGCTACACCTTC.

This clonotype has at least ten counts. The rearrangement uses TRBV6-1 and TRBJ2-7, with 8 nucleotides matching TRBD2. The CDR3 runs to 16 residues. CDR1 is MNHNS and CDR2 is SASEGT in the germline V gene. V shed 9 bases, J shed 3 bases, and the junction held 16 bases outside the gene matches. CDR3 region: CARLAGTRNPLYEQYF. CDR3 in DNA: TGTGCCAGGTTAGCCGGGACTAGGAACCCCCTCTACGAGCAGTACTTC.

This clonotype has only a few counts. In DNA form, the CDR3 reads TGTGCCACCAGTGATGAGTCCCTCGGGGGCTTCCAAGAGACCCAGTACTTC. It translates to CATSDESLGGFQETQYF. The chain employs TRBV24-1 and TRBJ2-5, with D perhaps given as TRBD1 or TRBD2 (6 bases each). This CDR3 spans 17 amino acids. CDR1 is KGHDR, CDR2 SFDVKD, per germline. Trimming cost V 3 bases and J 1 base, with 17 bases left between them.

The sample holds many counts of this clonotype. This rearrangement joins TRBV15 to TRBJ2-1, with TRBD2 identical over 8 bases. The ends lost 0 bases at V and 10 bases at J; junction bases unmatched: 8. This CDR3 region has 15 residues. The germline CDR1 and CDR2 sequences are LNHNV and YYDKDF (reference sequence). The CDR3 nucleotides are TGTGCCACCAGCAGAGATGAAGCGGGGGCTAGGGAGCAGTTCTTC. Its protein product is CATSRDEAGAREQFF.

This clonotype was recorded once. A much more abundant neighbour one base away suggests this may be a read error. In DNA form, the CDR3 reads TGCGCCAGCAGCTTGGGGACTAGCGAGATAACCGATGAGCAGTTCTTC. This sequence encodes CASSLGTSEITDEQFF. The rearrangement links TRBV5-1 to TRBJ2-1, with 9 bases matching TRBD2. The J segment lost 8 bases and the V segment lost 0 bases, leaving 9 bases of the junction unmatched. The V gene's germline CDR1 is SGHRS and CDR2 YFSETQ. The CDR3 consists of 16 residues.

This chain uses TRBV13 with TRBJ2-7; 9 bases are shared with TRBD1. After removal of 2 bases from V and 3 bases from J, the junction contained 5 bases not matched to a gene. Germline V gene sequence: CDR1 PRHDT, CDR2 FYEKMQ (reference sequence). This CDR3 has 15 amino acids. DNA of the CDR3: TGTGCCAGCAGCTTACCGGGACAGGGACTCTACGAGCAGTACTTC. Its translation: CASSLPGQGLYEQYF.

This clonotype was recorded at least ten times. The chain is built from TRBV19 and TRBJ2-1, with 10 bases aligning to TRBD2. Germline CDR1 is LNHDA and CDR2 is SQIVND (reference sequence). Unmatched junction bases numbered 11, after V lost 7 bases and J lost 5 bases. This CDR3 contains 16 residues. CDR3 amino acids: CASKVGSGRSNNEQFF. The CDR3, as DNA: TGTGCCAGTAAGGTGGGTAGCGGGAGGAGTAACAATGAGCAGTTCTTC.

This clonotype was recorded at least ten times. The chain couples TRBV7-2 to TRBJ2-7; D possibly corresponds to TRBD1 (6 bases). Germline lookup yields CDR1 SGHTA and CDR2 FQGNSA. V was shortened by 5 bases and J by 0 bases, with 11 bases between the two germline ends. The CDR3 is made up of 14 amino acids. The CDR3 coding sequence is TGTGCCAGCAGCGCCAACAGGGCCTCCTACGAGCAGTACTTC. Its protein product is CASSANRASYEQYF.

CDR3 sequence: CASSLDGGRSYEQYF. The CDR3, as DNA: TGTGCCAGCAGTTTAGACGGGGGGCGCTCCTACGAGCAGTACTTC. V and J are TRBV12-3 or TRBV12-4 and TRBJ2-7; D is perhaps TRBD2 (7 bases). V lost 1 base and J 0 bases, leaving 10 bases between the germline ends. This CDR3 is built from 15 residues.

The chain combines TRBV28 with TRBJ2-7; D might be TRBD1 or TRBD2, each matching 5 bases. The V end was cut by 10 bases, the J end by 3 bases, with 10 bases between. Germline V gene sequence: CDR1 MDHEN, CDR2 SYDVKM. The CDR3 covers 11 residues. The CDR3 loop is CATRGRYEQYF. The CDR3 nucleotides are TGTGCCACCCGGGGCCGCTACGAGCAGTACTTC.

The chain joins TRBV7-9 to TRBJ1-4; D unclear. CDR1 SEHNR and CDR2 FQNEAQ come from the germline V gene (reference sequence). The CDR3 totals 14 residues. V lost 5 bases, J lost 8 bases, and 15 bases lay in between. DNA of the CDR3: TGTGCCAGCAGCCACTACGACGGAGAAGAAAAACTGTTTTTT. It yields the protein CASSHYDGEEKLFF.